This T cell receptor beta chain appears in the sequencing data of a study of spatial heterogeneity in lung cancer. Each TCR cDNA molecule carried a unique molecular identifier. One entry per CDR3 protein, called by TCRdb with MiXCR from the 5' RACE reads. The sample lists about 48,000 distinct CDR3 sequences, approximately 5% occurring once. Regarding time point: sample taken at primary tumor resection. This clonotype has a count of ten or more. Germline assignment: CDR1 SGHRS and CDR2 YFSETQ. The trim removed 0 bases at V and 3 bases at J, leaving 8 bases unmatched. The CDR3 is made up of 16 amino acids.

The chain uses TRBV5-1 and TRBJ1-1; 7 bases are a match to TRBD1. The source was PBMCs, collected at surgery. This TCR came from a male donor with early-stage non-small cell lung cancer. In nucleotides, the CDR3 is TGCGCCAGCAGCTTGGCCGACAGGGTACAGGACACTGAAGCTTTCTTT. As protein: CASSLADRVQDTEAFF.